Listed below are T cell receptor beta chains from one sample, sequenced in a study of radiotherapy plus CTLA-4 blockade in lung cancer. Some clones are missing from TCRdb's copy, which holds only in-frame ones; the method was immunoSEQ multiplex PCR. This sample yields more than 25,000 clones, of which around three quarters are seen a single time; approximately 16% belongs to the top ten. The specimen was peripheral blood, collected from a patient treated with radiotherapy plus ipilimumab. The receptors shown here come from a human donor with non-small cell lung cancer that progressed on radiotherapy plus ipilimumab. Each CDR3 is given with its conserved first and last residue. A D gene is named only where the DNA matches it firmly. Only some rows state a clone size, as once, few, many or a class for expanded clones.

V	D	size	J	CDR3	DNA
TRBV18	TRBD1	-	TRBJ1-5	CASSREGALSNQPQHF	TGTGCCAGCTCCCGCGAGGGGGCGCTGAGCAATCAGCCCCAGCATTTT
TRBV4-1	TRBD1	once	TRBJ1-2	CASSHPVQGVHTF	TGCGCCAGCAGCCACCCCGTGCAGGGGGTCCACACCTTC
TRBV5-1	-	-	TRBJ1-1	CASSGLTGENTEAFF	TGCGCCAGCAGCGGCCTGACAGGAGAGAACACTGAAGCTTTCTTT
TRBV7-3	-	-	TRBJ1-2	CASSPAPGGDYGYTF	TGTGCCAGCAGCCCAGCTCCTGGCGGTGACTATGGCTACACCTTC
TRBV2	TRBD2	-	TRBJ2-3	CASSDQLAVGTDTQYF	TGTGCCAGCAGTGACCAACTAGCGGTGGGCACAGATACGCAGTATTTT
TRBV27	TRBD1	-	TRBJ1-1	CASSPWTGRGAEAFF	TGTGCCAGCAGTCCCTGGACAGGGCGGGGGGCTGAAGCTTTCTTT
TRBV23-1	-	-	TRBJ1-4	CATLREVSREEKLFF	TGCGCCACTTTAAGGGAGGTCTCTCGTGAGGAAAAACTGTTTTTT
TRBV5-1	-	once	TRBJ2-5	CASSFRDGETQYF	TGCGCCAGCAGCTTCCGGGACGGCGAGACCCAGTACTTC
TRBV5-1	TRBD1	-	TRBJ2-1	CASSPRDRENNEQFF	TGCGCCAGCAGCCCCCGGGACAGAGAAAACAATGAGCAGTTCTTC
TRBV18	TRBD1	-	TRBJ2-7	CASSPPNRGTYEQYF	TGTGCCAGCTCACCACCGAACAGGGGGACTTACGAGCAGTACTTC
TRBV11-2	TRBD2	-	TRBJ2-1	CASSLAPGGGIYNEQFF	TGTGCCAGCAGCTTAGCCCCGGGCGGGGGGATTTACAATGAGCAGTTCTTC
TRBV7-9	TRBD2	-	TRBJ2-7	CASSLVAGGSYEQYF	TGTGCCAGCAGCTTAGTGGCGGGAGGTTCCTACGAGCAGTACTTC
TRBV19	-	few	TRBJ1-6	CASSIASAEGLSSYNSPLHF	TGTGCCAGTAGTATAGCGTCTGCGGAAGGCTTAAGCTCCTATAATTCACCCCTCCACTTT
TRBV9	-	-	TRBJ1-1	CASSVVGGGGTEAFF	TGTGCCAGCAGCGTAGTAGGTGGAGGGGGCACTGAAGCTTTCTTT
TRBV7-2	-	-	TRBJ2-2	CASSLPARELFF	TGTGCCAGCAGCTTACCCGCCCGGGAGCTGTTTTTT
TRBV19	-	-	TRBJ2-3	CASSLGVGTDTQYF	TGTGCCAGTAGTCTCGGGGTTGGCACAGATACGCAGTATTTT
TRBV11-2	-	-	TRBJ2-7	CASSLPHLNQGEQYF	TGTGCCAGCAGCTTACCCCACCTAAATCAGGGCGAGCAGTACTTC
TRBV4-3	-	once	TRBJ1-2	CASSQGLAAIGFGYTF	TGCGCCAGCAGCCAAGGTCTGGCGGCAATCGGGTTTGGCTACACCTTC
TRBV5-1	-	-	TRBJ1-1	CASSPPGTITEAFF	TGCGCCAGCAGCCCCCCTGGGACGATCACTGAAGCTTTCTTT
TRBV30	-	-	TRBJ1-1	CAWNYGGTEAFF	TGTGCCTGGAATTATGGCGGGACTGAAGCTTTCTTT
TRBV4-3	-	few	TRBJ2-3	CASSQEVGSGFDTQYF	TGCGCCAGCAGCCAAGAGGTTGGCAGTGGTTTTGATACGCAGTATTTT
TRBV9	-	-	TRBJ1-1	CASSVEPLTGNTEAFF	TGTGCCAGCAGCGTAGAGCCCTTGACAGGGAACACTGAAGCTTTCTTT
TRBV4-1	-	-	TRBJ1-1	CASSLMLTRGDTEAFF	TGCGCCAGCAGCCTCATGTTAACAAGGGGGGACACTGAAGCTTTCTTT
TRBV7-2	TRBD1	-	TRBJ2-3	CASSRQGVSTDTQYF	TGTGCCAGCAGCCGACAGGGGGTTAGCACAGATACGCAGTATTTT
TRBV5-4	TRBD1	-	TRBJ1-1	CASRGGQGTEAFF	TGTGCCAGCCGGGGGGGACAGGGAACTGAAGCTTTCTTT
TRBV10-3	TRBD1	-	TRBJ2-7	CAISESHGQGLSYEQYF	TGTGCCATCAGTGAATCTCATGGACAGGGGCTATCCTACGAGCAGTACTTC
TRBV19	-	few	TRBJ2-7	CASSIDHPRGYEQYF	TGTGCCAGTAGTATCGACCACCCGCGGGGCTACGAGCAGTACTTC
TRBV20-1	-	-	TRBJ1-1	CSAPRAPEAFF	TGCAGTGCTCCTCGGGCCCCTGAAGCTTTCTTT
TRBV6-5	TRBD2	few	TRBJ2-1	CASRGGLDNEQFF	TGTGCCAGCAGGGGGGGACTAGACAATGAGCAGTTCTTC
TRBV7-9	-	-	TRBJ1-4	CASSLDSNEKLFF	TGTGCCAGCAGCTTGGACAGCAATGAAAAACTGTTTTTT
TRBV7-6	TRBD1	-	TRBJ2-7	CASSMGQSYEQYF	TGTGCCAGCAGCATGGGACAGTCCTACGAGCAGTACTTC
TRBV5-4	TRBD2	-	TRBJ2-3	CASSLSSGSTDTQYF	TGTGCCAGCAGCTTGTCTAGCGGGAGCACAGATACGCAGTATTTT
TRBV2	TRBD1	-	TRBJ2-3	CASSKEGADTQYF	TGTGCCAGCAGCAAAGAGGGGGCGGATACGCAGTATTTT
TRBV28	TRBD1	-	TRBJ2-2	CASRLFGQGDSGELFF	TGTGCCAGCAGACTGTTCGGACAGGGGGATTCCGGGGAGCTGTTTTTT
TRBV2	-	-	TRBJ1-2	CASSEAGTLIYGYTF	TGTGCCAGCAGTGAAGCAGGGACTCTAATCTATGGCTACACCTTC
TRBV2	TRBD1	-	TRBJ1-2	CASSRQGSGYGYTF	TGTGCCAGCAGTAGACAGGGGAGCGGATATGGCTACACCTTC
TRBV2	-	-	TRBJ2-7	CASTPSSYEQYF	TGTGCCAGCACCCCGAGCTCCTACGAGCAGTACTTC
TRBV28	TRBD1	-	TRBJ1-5	CAIDGQGDQPQHF	TGTGCCATAGACGGGCAGGGGGATCAGCCCCAGCATTTT
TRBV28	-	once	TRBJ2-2	CASRSAGRNTGELFF	TGTGCCAGCCGCTCGGCGGGAAGGAACACCGGGGAGCTGTTTTTT
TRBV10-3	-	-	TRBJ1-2	CAISEGGNGYYGYTF	TGTGCCATCAGTGAAGGGGGAAACGGCTACTATGGCTACACCTTC
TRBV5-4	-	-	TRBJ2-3	CASSWTSTDTQYF	TGTGCCAGCAGCTGGACTAGCACAGATACGCAGTATTTT
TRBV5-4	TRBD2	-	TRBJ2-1	CASSLGLAVPNEQFF	TGTGCCAGCAGCTTGGGACTAGCAGTTCCCAATGAGCAGTTCTTC
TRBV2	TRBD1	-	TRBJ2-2	CASSPGTGKTGELFF	TGTGCCAGCAGCCCCGGGACAGGGAAGACCGGGGAGCTGTTTTTT
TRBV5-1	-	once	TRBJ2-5	CASSLNGAALAETQYF	TGCGCCAGCAGCTTGAACGGGGCAGCCTTAGCGGAGACCCAGTACTTC
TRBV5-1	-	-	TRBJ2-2	CASSLPGLANTGELFF	TGCGCCAGCAGCTTACCGGGGCTCGCGAACACCGGGGAGCTGTTTTTT
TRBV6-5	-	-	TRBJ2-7	CASSYGRGGYEQYF	TGTGCCAGCAGTTACGGCAGGGGGGGATACGAGCAGTACTTC
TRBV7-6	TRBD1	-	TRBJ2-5	CASSLATGEETQYF	TGTGCCAGCAGCTTAGCGACAGGGGAAGAGACCCAGTACTTC
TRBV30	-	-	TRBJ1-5	CAWSGTEGPQHF	TGTGCCTGGAGTGGGACGGAGGGGCCCCAGCATTTT
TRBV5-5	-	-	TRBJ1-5	CASSPGRLNQPQHF	TGTGCCAGCAGCCCCGGACGGCTCAATCAGCCCCAGCATTTT
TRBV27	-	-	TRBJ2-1	CASSLSTGGSSYNEQFF	TGTGCCAGCAGTTTATCGACGGGCGGAAGCTCCTACAATGAGCAGTTCTTC
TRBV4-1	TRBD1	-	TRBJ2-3	CASSQGTASTDTQYF	TGCGCCAGCAGCCAGGGGACAGCCAGCACAGATACGCAGTATTTT